The count of the clone carrying this TCR beta chain is one. The CDR3 has 17 amino acids. V lost 5 bases, J lost 5 bases, and 12 bases stayed unmatched. The germline V gene encodes CDR1 SEHNR and CDR2 FQNEAQ (reference sequence). The entry originates in a study of a mutant IDH1 vaccine in newly diagnosed glioma. Study at large: Mean patient age was around 40 years; about 62% were male and around 40% female. Beforehand, treatment had been radiotherapy, temozolomide, or both; the majority received both.

Sequenced by immunoSEQ multiplex PCR; TCRdb stores in-frame clones only, minus some. This table holds tens of thousands of clones, approximately 91% found once. Sample time point: baseline, week 1 (first vaccination visit). Treatment meaning: pre-vaccination baseline after standard-of-care therapy. The chain recombines TRBV7-9 with TRBJ1-4; TRBD1 matches at 9 bases. Sequencing was performed on PBMCs, taken from a glioma patient treated with radiotherapy, temozolomide or both. This receptor was taken from a man aged 50 to 60 with glioma. The CDR3 bases are TGTGCCAGCAGCCTTCCCCGGGACAGGGTATCCAATGAAAAACTGTTTTTT. Amino acids: CASSLPRDRVSNEKLFF.